This TCR beta chain was sequenced during a study of T cell responses to AZD1222 COVID-19 vaccine. Study-wide results and limits: The CD4 TCRs associated with vaccination extended across spike and predominated at 160-218 and 743-854. Baseline antibody screening turned up just six or seven seropositive AZD1222 recipients.

Pooling of second doses given at about 4 or about 12 weeks was done. The assay was immunoSEQ multiplex PCR, and TCRdb's table has in-frame clones only and misses some. This sample has 90,000 to 150,000 clones, with more than 75% found just once. This CDR3 contains 12 residues. V trimming: 6 bases; J trimming: 5 bases; junction bases outside the gene matches: 3. A remark on this clone: The antigen is undetermined.

Sequencing used peripheral blood, obtained 28 days after the second AZD1222 dose. This sequence joins TRBV12-3 or TRBV12-4 and TRBJ2-5, with 7 bases aligning to TRBD2. The receptor comes from an adult who received the AZD1222 COVID-19 vaccine. CDR3 region: CASRAGEETQYF. As DNA, the CDR3 is TGTGCCAGCAGGGCGGGAGAGGAGACCCAGTACTTC.